This T cell receptor (beta chain) was identified in a study of T-cell reconstitution after alpha-beta-depleted transplantation in children. Preparation of the TCRbeta library involved a method that used unique molecular identifiers. TCRdb passed the PCR reads through MiXCR, listing each CDR3 protein once. The table includes 240,000 or so distinct CDR3 sequences, about 12% detected once. The CDR3 sequence is 15 residues long. The germline CDR1 and CDR2 sequences are GTSNPN and SVGIG (reference sequence). The ends were cut back, 7 bases at V and 0 bases at J, with 16 bases in the middle. The chain recombines TRBV30 with TRBJ2-4, with D unclear. The sequences come from PBMCs from the stem cell graft donor, collected from the stem cell graft. The origin of this receptor is a human donor who donated a stem cell graft to a child with acute lymphoblastic leukemia. The CDR3 reads CAFSSKVLAKNIQYF. CDR3 bases: TGTGCCTTCTCGTCCAAGGTTCTAGCCAAAAACATTCAGTACTTC.